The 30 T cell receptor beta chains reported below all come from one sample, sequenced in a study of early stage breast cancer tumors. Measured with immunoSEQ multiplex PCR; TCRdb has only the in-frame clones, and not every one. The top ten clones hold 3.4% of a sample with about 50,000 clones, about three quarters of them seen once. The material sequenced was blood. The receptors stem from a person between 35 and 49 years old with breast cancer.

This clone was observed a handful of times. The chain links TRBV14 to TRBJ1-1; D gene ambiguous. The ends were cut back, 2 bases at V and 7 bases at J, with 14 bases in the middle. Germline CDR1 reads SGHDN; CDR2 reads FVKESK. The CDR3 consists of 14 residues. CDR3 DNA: TGTGCCAGCAGCCAAATACTGTTTGCCGATGAAGCTTTCTTT. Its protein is CASSQILFADEAFF.

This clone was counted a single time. This CDR3 reads CASSIVAGGSYEQYF. The DNA for the CDR3 is TGTGCCAGTAGTATAGTGGCAGGGGGCTCCTACGAGCAGTACTTC. This sequence joins TRBV19 and TRBJ2-7; 7 nucleotides match TRBD1. The CDR3 covers 15 residues. Per germline, CDR1 LNHDA and CDR2 SQIVND (reference sequence). With V trimmed by 1 base and J by 0 bases, 3 bases remained unmatched. Using reference TRBV19 and TRBJ2-7 for the parts outside the CDR3, the full variable domain is DGGITQSPKYLFRKEGQNVTLSCEQNLNHDAMYWYRQDPGQGLRLIYYSQIVNDFQKGDIAEGYSVSREKKESFPLTVTSAQKNPTAFYLCASSIVAGGSYEQYFGPGTRLTVT.

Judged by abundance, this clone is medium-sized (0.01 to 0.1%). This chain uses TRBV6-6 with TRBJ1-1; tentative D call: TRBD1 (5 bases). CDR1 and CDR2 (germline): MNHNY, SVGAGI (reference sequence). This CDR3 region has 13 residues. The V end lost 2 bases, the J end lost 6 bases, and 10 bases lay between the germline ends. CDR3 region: CASSYGGRAEAFF. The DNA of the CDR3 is TGTGCCAGCAGTTACGGGGGAAGGGCTGAAGCTTTCTTT.

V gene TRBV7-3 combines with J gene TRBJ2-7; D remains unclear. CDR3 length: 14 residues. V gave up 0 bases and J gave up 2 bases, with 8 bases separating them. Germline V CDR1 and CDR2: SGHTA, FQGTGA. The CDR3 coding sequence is TGTGCCAGCAGCTTAACGGGCTTTGCCTACGAGCAGTACTTC. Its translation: CASSLTGFAYEQYF.

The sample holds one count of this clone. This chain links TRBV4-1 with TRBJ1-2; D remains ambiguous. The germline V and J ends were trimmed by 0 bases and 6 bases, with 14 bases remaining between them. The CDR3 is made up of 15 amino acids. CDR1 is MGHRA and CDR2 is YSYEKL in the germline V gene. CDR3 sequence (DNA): TGCGCCAGCAGCCAAGAGCCCCAAGTCGGCAATGGCTACACCTTC. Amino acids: CASSQEPQVGNGYTF.

The CDR3 sequence: CASSWTPNEKLFF. The DNA for the CDR3 is TGTGCCAGCAGCTGGACACCTAATGAAAAACTGTTTTTT. The rearrangement uses TRBV6-6 and TRBJ1-4; D might be TRBD1 (5 bases). The CDR3 has 13 amino acids. The V end lost 6 bases, the J end lost 3 bases, and 8 bases lay between the germline ends. The germline V gene encodes CDR1 MNHNY and CDR2 SVGAGI (reference sequence).

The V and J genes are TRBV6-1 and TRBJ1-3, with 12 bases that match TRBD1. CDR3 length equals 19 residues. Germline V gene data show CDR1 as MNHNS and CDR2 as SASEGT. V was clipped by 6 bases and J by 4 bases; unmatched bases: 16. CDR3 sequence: CASRERDRGPFLQGNTIYF. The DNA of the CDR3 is TGTGCCAGCAGGGAACGGGACAGGGGGCCATTTCTCCAAGGAAACACCATATATTTT.

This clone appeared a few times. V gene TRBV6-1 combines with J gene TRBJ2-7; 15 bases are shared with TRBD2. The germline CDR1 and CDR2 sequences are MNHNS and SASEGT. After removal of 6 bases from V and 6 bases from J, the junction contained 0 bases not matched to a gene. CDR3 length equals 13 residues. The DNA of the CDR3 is TGTGCCAGCAGGGGACTAGCGGGAGGCGAGCAGTACTTC. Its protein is CASRGLAGGEQYF.

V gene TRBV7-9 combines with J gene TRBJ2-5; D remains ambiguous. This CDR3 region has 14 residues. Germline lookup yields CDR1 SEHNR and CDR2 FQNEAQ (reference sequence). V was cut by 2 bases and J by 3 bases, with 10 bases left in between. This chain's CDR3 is CASSLISVEETQYF. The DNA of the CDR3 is TGTGCCAGCAGCTTAATCTCTGTCGAAGAGACCCAGTACTTC.

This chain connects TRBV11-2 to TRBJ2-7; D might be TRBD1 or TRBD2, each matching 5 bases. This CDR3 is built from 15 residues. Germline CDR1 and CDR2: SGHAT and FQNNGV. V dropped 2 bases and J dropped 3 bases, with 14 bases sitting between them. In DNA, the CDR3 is TGTGCCAGCAGCTTAAATTGGGGACCCAACTACGAGCAGTACTTC. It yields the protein CASSLNWGPNYEQYF. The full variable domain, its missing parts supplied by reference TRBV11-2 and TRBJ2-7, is EAGVAQSPRYKIIEKRQSVAFWCNPISGHATLYWYQQILGQGPKLLIQFQNNGVVDDSQLPKDRFSAERLKGVDSTLKIQPAKLEDSAVYLCASSLNWGPNYEQYFGPGTRLTVT.

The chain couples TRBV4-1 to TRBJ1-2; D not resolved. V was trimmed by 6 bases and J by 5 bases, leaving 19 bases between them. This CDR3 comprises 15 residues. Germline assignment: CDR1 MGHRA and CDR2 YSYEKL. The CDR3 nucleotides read TGCGCCAGCAGTCCCCTGGAGGGCACGGGATATGGCTACACCTTC. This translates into CASSPLEGTGYGYTF.

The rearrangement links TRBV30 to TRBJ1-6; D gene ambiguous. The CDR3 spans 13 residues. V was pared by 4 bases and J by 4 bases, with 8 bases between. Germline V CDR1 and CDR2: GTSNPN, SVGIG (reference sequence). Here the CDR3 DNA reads TGTGCCTGGAATCCCGGGTATAATTCACCCCTCCACTTT. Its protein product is CAWNPGYNSPLHF. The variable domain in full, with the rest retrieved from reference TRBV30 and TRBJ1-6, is SQTIHQWPATLVQPVGSPLSLECTVEGTSNPNLYWYRQAAGRGLQLLFYSVGIGQISSEVPQNLSASRPQDRQFILSSKKLLLSDSGFYLCAWNPGYNSPLHFGNGTRLTVT.

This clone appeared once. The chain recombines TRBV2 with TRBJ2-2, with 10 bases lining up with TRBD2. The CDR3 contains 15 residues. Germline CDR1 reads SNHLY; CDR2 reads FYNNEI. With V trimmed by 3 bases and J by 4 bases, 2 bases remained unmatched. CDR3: CASSEEREGTGELFF. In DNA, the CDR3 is TGTGCCAGCAGTGAGGAGCGGGAGGGCACCGGGGAGCTGTTTTTT.

CDR3 nucleotide sequence: TGCGCCAGCAGTTATAGCGGGAGCATTCAAGAGACCCAGTACTTC. It yields the protein CASSYSGSIQETQYF. This chain uses TRBV5-1 with TRBJ2-5; 9 positions match TRBD2. V shed 5 bases, J shed 2 bases, and the junction held 7 bases outside the gene matches. The CDR3 sequence is 15 residues long. CDR1 is SGHRS, CDR2 YFSETQ, per germline.

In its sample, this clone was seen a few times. CDR3 protein: CASGPDTVETQYF. The CDR3 nucleotides read TGTGCCAGTGGACCAGACACGGTAGAGACCCAGTACTTC. The V and J genes are TRBV6-5 and TRBJ2-5, with unresolved D. V gave up 9 bases and J gave up 4 bases, with 15 bases separating them. The CDR3 extends over 13 amino acids. The V gene's germline CDR1 is MNHEY and CDR2 SVGAGI.

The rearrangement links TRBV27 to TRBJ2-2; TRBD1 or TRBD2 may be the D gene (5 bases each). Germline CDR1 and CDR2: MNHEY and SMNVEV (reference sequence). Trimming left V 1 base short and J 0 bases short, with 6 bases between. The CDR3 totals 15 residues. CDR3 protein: CASSLWGTNTGELFF. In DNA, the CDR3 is TGTGCCAGCAGTTTATGGGGGACGAACACCGGGGAGCTGTTTTTT.

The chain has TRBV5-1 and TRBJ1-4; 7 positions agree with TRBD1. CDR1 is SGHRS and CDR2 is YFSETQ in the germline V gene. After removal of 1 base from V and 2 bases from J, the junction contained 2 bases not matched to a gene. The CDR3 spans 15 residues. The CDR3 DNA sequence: TGCGCCAGCAGCTTGTGGGGACAGACTAATGAAAAACTGTTTTTT. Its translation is CASSLWGQTNEKLFF.

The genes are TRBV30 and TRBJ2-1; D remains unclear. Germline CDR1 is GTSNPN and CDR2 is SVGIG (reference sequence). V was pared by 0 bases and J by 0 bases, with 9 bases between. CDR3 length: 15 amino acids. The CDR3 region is CAWSVQVGSYNEQFF. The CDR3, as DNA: TGTGCCTGGAGTGTACAAGTGGGCTCCTACAATGAGCAGTTCTTC.

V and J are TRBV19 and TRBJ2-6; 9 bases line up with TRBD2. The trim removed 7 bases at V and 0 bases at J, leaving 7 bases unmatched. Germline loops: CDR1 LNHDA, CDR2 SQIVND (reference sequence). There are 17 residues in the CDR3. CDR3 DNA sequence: TGTGCCAGTACCCTAGCGGGACGCCTCTCTGGGGCCAACGTCCTGACTTTC. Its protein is CASTLAGRLSGANVLTF.

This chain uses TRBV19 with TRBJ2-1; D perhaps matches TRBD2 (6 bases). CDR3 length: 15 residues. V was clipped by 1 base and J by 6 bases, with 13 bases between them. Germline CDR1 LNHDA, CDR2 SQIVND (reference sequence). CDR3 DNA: TGTGCCAGTAGTATAGCCCTGACTAGACTCAATGAGCAGTTCTTC. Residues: CASSIALTRLNEQFF.

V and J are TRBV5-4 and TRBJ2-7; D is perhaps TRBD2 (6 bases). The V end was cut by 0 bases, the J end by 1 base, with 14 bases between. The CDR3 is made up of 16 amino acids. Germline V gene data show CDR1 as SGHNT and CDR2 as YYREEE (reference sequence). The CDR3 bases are TGTGCCAGCAGCTTGGGTCCCGGGACTGCTTCCTACGAGCAGTACTTC. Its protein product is CASSLGPGTASYEQYF.

The CDR3 nucleotides are TGTGCCAGCAGTTATGGGGGAGGAGGCTACGAGCAGTACTTC. It is translated as CASSYGGGGYEQYF. The chain has TRBV28 and TRBJ2-7, with D possibly being TRBD2 (6 bases). CDR3 length: 14 amino acids. CDR1 is MDHEN, CDR2 SYDVKM, per germline. Trimming took 4 bases from V and 3 from J, leaving 13 bases between them. Full variable domain (remainder filled in from reference TRBV28 and TRBJ2-7): DVKVTQSSRYLVKRTGEKVFLECVQDMDHENMFWYRQDPGLGLRLIYFSYDVKMKEKGDIPEGYSVSREKKERFSLILESASTNQTSMYLCASSYGGGGYEQYFGPGTRLTVT.

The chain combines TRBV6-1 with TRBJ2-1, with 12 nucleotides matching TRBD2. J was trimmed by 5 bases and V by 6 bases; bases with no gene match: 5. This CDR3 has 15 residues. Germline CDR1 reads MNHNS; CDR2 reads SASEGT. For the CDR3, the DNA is TGTGCCAGCAGCAGGACTAGCGGGGAGAACAATGAGCAGTTCTTC. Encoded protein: CASSRTSGENNEQFF.

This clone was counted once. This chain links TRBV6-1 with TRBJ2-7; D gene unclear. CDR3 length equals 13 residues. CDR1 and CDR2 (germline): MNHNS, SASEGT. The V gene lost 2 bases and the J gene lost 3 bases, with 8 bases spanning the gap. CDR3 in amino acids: CASSETGYYEQYF. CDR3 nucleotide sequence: TGTGCCAGCAGTGAAACTGGTTACTACGAGCAGTACTTC.

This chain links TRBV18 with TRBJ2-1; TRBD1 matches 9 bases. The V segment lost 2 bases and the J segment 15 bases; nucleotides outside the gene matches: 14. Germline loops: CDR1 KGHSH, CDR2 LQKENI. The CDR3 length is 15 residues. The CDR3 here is CASSPERQGVPVVFF. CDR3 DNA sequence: TGTGCCAGCTCACCAGAGAGACAGGGGGTTCCTGTAGTGTTCTTC.

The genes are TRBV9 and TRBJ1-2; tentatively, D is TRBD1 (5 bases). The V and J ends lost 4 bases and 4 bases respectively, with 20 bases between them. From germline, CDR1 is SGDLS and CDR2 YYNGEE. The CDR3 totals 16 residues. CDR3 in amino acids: CASSIGRGGLTYGYTF. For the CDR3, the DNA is TGTGCCAGCAGCATCGGCCGTGGGGGACTTACCTATGGCTACACCTTC.

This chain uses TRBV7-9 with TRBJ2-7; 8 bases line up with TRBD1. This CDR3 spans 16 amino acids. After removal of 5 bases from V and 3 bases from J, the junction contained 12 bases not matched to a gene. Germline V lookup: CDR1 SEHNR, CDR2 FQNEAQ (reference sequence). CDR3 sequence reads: CASSGTTGTGGYEQYF. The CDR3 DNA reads TGTGCCAGCAGCGGGACGACCGGGACAGGAGGCTACGAGCAGTACTTC.

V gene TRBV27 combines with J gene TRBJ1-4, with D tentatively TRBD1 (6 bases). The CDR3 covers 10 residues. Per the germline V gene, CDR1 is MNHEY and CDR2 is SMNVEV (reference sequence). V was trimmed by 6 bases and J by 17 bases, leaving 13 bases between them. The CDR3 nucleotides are TGTGCCAGCAGAGAAGGAGGGGGTTTTTTT. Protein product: CASREGGGFF.

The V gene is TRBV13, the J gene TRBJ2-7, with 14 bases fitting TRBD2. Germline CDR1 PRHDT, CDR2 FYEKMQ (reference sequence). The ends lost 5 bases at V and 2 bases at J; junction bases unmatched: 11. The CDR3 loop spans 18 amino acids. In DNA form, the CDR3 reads TGTGCCAGCAGCCTAACCGGGACTAGCGGGAGCGAGCCCTACGAGCAGTACTTC. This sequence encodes CASSLTGTSGSEPYEQYF.

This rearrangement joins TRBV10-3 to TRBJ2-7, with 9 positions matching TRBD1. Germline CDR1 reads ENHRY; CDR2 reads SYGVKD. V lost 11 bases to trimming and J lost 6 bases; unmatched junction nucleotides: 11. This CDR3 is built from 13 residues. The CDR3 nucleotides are TGTGCCTCCGGGACAGGGAATGCGGTCGAGCAGTACTTC. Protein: CASGTGNAVEQYF.